This T cell receptor beta chain was recovered during a study of blood T cell repertoires in COVID-19. Assay used: immunoSEQ multiplex PCR; TCRdb lists only in-frame clones, some missing. The sample yields about 410,000 clones, 89% seen once. This clone was found once. The CDR3 runs 23 residues. Germline CDR1 and CDR2: MNHEY and SMNVEV (reference sequence). V was pared by 4 bases and J by 0 bases, with 23 bases of the junction left unmatched. The J gene is TRBJ2-1, the V gene TRBV27; 11 nucleotides match TRBD2. Sample: peripheral blood. The TCR sequence derives from a woman in her forties with COVID-19, enrolled during active disease. Written as DNA, the CDR3 is TGTGCCAGCAGTTCGTACCAGACCAAGGGACTAGCGGCAACCACTCACTCCTACAATGAGCAGTTCTTC. This sequence encodes CASSSYQTKGLAATTHSYNEQFF.